This T cell receptor beta chain was retrieved from a study of T cell repertoires in cytomegalovirus infection (dated by TCRdb to the late 2010s). In the study overall: Because public TCR beta signatures pointed to carriage of CMV infection together with the matching HLA type, the HLA type of each donor mattered for the analysis.

This clonotype was counted only a few times. Its antigen is still unknown. No quality values exist for individual bases; no much larger clone is one base distant. The sample was run on an Illumina HiSeq 1500. The public reads were reprocessed in TCRdb via fastp at Q25 and MiXCR, keeping in-frame beta chains. Rows are unified per CDR3 protein, each entry keeping the most common DNA and genes. This sample comprises some 400,000 distinct CDR3 sequences, about 33% of them detected only once. The ten largest clones capture roughly an eighth of the sample. Broader findings and caveats from the paper: In the ex vivo response, HLA-C-restricted CMV-specific TCR beta clonotypes were dominant, and in two of eight donors the single most frequent clonotype came from this HLA-C-restricted group. Carriers of CMV infection plus the relevant HLA type were discriminated by the cumulative frequency of public TCR beta family members in the study cohort and in an independent approximately 360-donor cohort.

Compared with germline, V lacks 8 bases and J lacks 8 bases; bases without a gene match: 7. Measured from the cysteine to the phenylalanine, the CDR3 is 11 residues long. Just CDR3 DNA is preserved here, 33 bases in frame from base 1. From the germline V gene, CDR1 is SQVTM and CDR2 is ANQGSEA. What was sequenced was PBMCs. The chain is encoded by TRBV29-1 joined to TRBJ1-1, and 8 junctional nucleotides match TRBD1. The receptor was derived from a human donor in good health (CMV status not recorded). Some clones in this sample may be carry-over from other donors' samples. The CDR3 reads as follows: CSSWTGSEAFF. The nucleotide sequence is given as TGCAGCTCGTGGACAGGGTCCGAAGCTTTCTTT.